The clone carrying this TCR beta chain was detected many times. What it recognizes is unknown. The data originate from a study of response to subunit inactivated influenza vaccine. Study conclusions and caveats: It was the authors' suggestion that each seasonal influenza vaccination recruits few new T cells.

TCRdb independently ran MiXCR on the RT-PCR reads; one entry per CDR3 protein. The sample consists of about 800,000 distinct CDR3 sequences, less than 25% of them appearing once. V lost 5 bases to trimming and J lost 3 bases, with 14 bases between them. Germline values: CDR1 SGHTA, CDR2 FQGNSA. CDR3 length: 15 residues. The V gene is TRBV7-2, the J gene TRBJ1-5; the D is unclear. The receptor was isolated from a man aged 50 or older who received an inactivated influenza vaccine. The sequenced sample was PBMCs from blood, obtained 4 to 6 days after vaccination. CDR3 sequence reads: CASSASGLNNQPQHF. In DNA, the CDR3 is TGTGCCAGCAGCGCCTCTGGACTGAACAATCAGCCCCAGCATTTT.